The text below deals with one T cell receptor (beta chain). The antigen it binds to is not known. Base-call qualities are not available, and no considerably larger clone is one nucleotide away. The source of the sample is a study of blood T cell repertoires in COVID-19 (TCRdb year 2020). Background on the whole study: Collaborator samples came from the United States, Italy and Spain and covered acute and convalescent phases of COVID-19. The prospective study material was composed of cDNA or gDNA derived from T cells, B-cell-depleted T cells, or PBMCs. Subjects who had been exposed to COVID-19, were actively infected with it, or had recovered from it provided the deeply sampled blood TCRbeta repertoires that made up the dataset. The repertoires were released in a freely available public database meant as a resource for research on the immune response to SARS-CoV-2. Samples came from the ongoing ImmuneRACE study (first 160 participants) plus 1,254 subjects from 6 global collaborators. A de-identified subject ID, COVID-19 status, age in years and sex were almost always included in the sample metadata. Where available, HLA class I and class II types were obtained from metadata supplied by the sample provider rather than from assay-based typing.

TCRbeta CDR3 regions were amplified from genomic DNA using the immunoSEQ Assay, a bias-controlled multiplex PCR. Under the source paper's analysis protocol: The number of nucleated cells in each sample was estimated from the amplification of reference gene primers within the assay. Sequence reads were collapsed and filtered to measure the absolute abundance of every unique TCRbeta CDR3 rearrangement. For each sample, productive Simpson clonality was calculated as the square root of Simpson's diversity index across productive rearrangements. Here the immuneACCESS table is served through TCRdb, limited to in-frame sequences with V and J called. Missing clones are a known gap in these copies; in checked studies unresolved V genes cover under half, and the rest lacks a known reason. The DNA gave D and trimming, while V, J and clone size come from that table. Recorded for this sample are about 230,000 clones; just under 90% of them occurred a single time. Of the sample, 3% to 4% is held by the ten largest clones.

Participants in the prospective study were enrolled through a virtual design, were aged about 18 to 90 years, and lived in approximately 24 United States geographic areas. Cohort assignment in the prospective study relied on participant-reported clinical history from a screening survey and a study questionnaire. In the prospective study, whole blood, serum and a nasopharyngeal or oropharyngeal swab were collected from each participant by mobile phlebotomists. Prospective study participants could optionally give additional blood draws and questionnaires over an approximately 2-month period. Before DNA extraction, prospective study blood samples were shipped either frozen or at room temperature. Points the paper makes about the study in general: How much clinical and demographic metadata was included differed by source and by participant, and the metadata was provided uncurated.

After removal of 7 bases from V and 4 bases from J, the junction retains 2 bases not matched to a gene. CDR1 MNHNY and CDR2 SVGAGI were looked up in the germline V gene (reference sequence). The CDR3 runs 13 residues from the cysteine to the phenylalanine. Only CDR3 DNA is held: 39 bases, read in frame from base 1. The chain is encoded by TRBV6-6 joined to TRBJ1-3; 9 nucleotides in the junction match TRBD1. This TCR came from a woman in her 30s with acute COVID-19. Sequenced: PBMCs or T cells enriched from blood (not recorded which). CDR3 region: CASTQGAGNTIYF. In nucleotides, the sequence is TGTGCCAGCACACAGGGGGCCGGAAACACCATATATTTT.